Each of the 10 T cell receptor beta chains below was sequenced from the same sample in a study of CD8 T cells in ankylosing spondylitis. TCRdb recomputed calls from the 5' RACE reads with MiXCR, one row per CDR3 protein. The table includes 40,000 or so distinct CDR3 sequences, approximately 9.9% detected once. The sample consisted of blood, either unsorted or a sorted T cell fraction (not recorded which). These receptors originate from a male donor with ankylosing spondylitis or in good health (not recorded which).

At least ten counts were recorded for this clonotype. V and J are TRBV5-1 and TRBJ2-5; TRBD1 matches 7 bases. CDR3 size: 16 residues. CDR1 is SGHRS and CDR2 is YFSETQ in the germline V gene. The junction had 10 bases not matched to a gene; V was cut back by 2 bases and J by 3 bases. CDR3 sequence (DNA): TGCGCCAGCAGCTTAACCAACCGGGACAGAAAAGAGACCCAGTACTTC. Residues: CASSLTNRDRKETQYF.

This clonotype appeared many times. The V and J genes are TRBV6-5 and TRBJ2-2, with D tentatively TRBD1 (5 bases). The CDR3 is 12 residues long. Germline assignment: CDR1 MNHEY and CDR2 SVGAGI. V lost 6 bases and J 8 bases, leaving 10 bases between the germline ends. In DNA, the CDR3 is TGTGCCAGCAGGACCTCAGGGGGGGAGCTGTTTTTT. This codes for CASRTSGGELFF.

The table lists this clonotype with a few counts. The chain links TRBV5-6 to TRBJ2-2; tentative D call: TRBD1 (6 bases). CDR3 length: 16 residues. Germline-derived CDR1 and CDR2 are SGHDT and YYEEEE. The V end was cut by 1 base, the J end by 2 bases, with 12 bases between. The CDR3 DNA reads TGTGCCAGCAGCTTGATGCGCAGGGGCAACACCGGGGAGCTGTTTTTT. Amino acids: CASSLMRRGNTGELFF.

The sample holds many counts of this clonotype. The CDR3 spells CASLRPGIHNEQFF. CDR3 nucleotides: TGTGCCAGCCTACGGCCAGGGATTCACAATGAGCAGTTCTTC. The rearrangement joins TRBV12-3 or TRBV12-4 to TRBJ2-1, with D perhaps matching TRBD1 (5 bases). CDR3 length: 14 residues. V lost 8 bases to trimming and J lost 5 bases, with 16 bases between them.

This clonotype was picked up a small number of times. The chain recombines TRBV28 with TRBJ1-2; 7 nucleotides agree with TRBD1. The CDR3 consists of 14 residues. J gave up 2 bases and V 4 bases, and 4 bases lay outside the gene matches. Germline V lookup: CDR1 MDHEN, CDR2 SYDVKM. CDR3 DNA sequence: TGTGCCAGCAGTTCCGACAGGGCGAACTATGGCTACACCTTC. Protein: CASSSDRANYGYTF.

This clonotype was seen repeatedly, ten times or more. The chain uses TRBV5-1 and TRBJ2-5; TRBD2 aligns across 7 bases. Looked up from germline, CDR1 is SGHRS and CDR2 is YFSETQ. V was pared by 3 bases and J by 1 base, with 6 bases of the junction left unmatched. CDR3 length equals 15 residues. The CDR3 nucleotides read TGCGCCAGCAGCTCCCTTTCGGGGGGCCAAGAGACCCAGTACTTC. Protein product: CASSSLSGGQETQYF.

This clonotype was counted at least ten times. The CDR3 spells CSVPNEQFF. The CDR3 coding sequence is TGCAGCGTCCCCAATGAGCAGTTCTTC. The chain is built from TRBV29-1 and TRBJ2-1; D unclear. The CDR3 contains 9 residues. Looked up from germline, CDR1 is SQVTM and CDR2 is ANQGSEA. The ends were cut back, 6 bases at V and 6 bases at J, with 3 bases in the middle.

This clonotype was seen ten or more times. The V gene is TRBV7-8, the J gene TRBJ2-3; D might be TRBD1 or TRBD2, each matching 6 bases. The germline V gene has CDR1 SGHVS and CDR2 FQNEAQ. This CDR3 is built from 13 residues. The germline V and J ends were trimmed by 9 bases and 8 bases, with 18 bases remaining between them. This CDR3 reads CASSGSRGATQYF. The CDR3, as DNA: TGTGCCAGTTCAGGCTCGAGGGGGGCTACGCAGTATTTT.

This sequence joins TRBV20-1 and TRBJ2-1; 7 nucleotides line up with TRBD2. The germline gives CDR1 DFQATT, CDR2 SNEGSKA (reference sequence). V was pared by 0 bases and J by 3 bases, with 5 bases of the junction left unmatched. The CDR3 extends over 15 amino acids. In DNA form, the CDR3 reads TGCAGTGCTAGAGAGGCTAGCGGATACTACAATGAGCAGTTCTTC. Translation: CSAREASGYYNEQFF.

The sample holds many counts of this clonotype. The chain uses TRBV19 and TRBJ1-3; D not resolved. CDR3 size: 13 residues. The V gene's germline CDR1 is LNHDA and CDR2 SQIVND (reference sequence). V lost 5 bases and J lost 2, with 7 bases in between. The CDR3 DNA reads as TGTGCCAGTAGTCTTCGGCCTGGAAACACCATATATTTT. Protein sequence: CASSLRPGNTIYF.